This T cell receptor beta chain stems from a study of shared clonotypes between healthy human individuals. Study-wide points: Unshared clonotypes carried lower generation probabilities than those common to all four donors.

In this sample, this clone turned up a few times. Its specificity is unknown. Clones were sequenced by immunoSEQ multiplex PCR, and TCRdb holds only the in-frame ones, with some missing. Found here are about 230,000 clones, over 50% of them singletons; the top ten hold approximately 12%. Input material: memory CD4+ T cells sorted from blood. Sample subset: CD45RA-negative fraction. The sequence was collected from a man aged 25 to 40 in good health.

The CDR3 sequence is CASSMELTDTQYF. The CDR3 nucleotides read TGCGCCAGCTCAATGGAACTAACAGATACGCAGTATTTT. The chain combines TRBV10-1 with TRBJ2-3; the D is unclear. Between the trimmed V and J ends, which lost 8 bases and 3 bases, there was a span of 12 bases. The CDR3 is made up of 13 amino acids. In germline, CDR1 is WNHNN, CDR2 SYGVQD (reference sequence).